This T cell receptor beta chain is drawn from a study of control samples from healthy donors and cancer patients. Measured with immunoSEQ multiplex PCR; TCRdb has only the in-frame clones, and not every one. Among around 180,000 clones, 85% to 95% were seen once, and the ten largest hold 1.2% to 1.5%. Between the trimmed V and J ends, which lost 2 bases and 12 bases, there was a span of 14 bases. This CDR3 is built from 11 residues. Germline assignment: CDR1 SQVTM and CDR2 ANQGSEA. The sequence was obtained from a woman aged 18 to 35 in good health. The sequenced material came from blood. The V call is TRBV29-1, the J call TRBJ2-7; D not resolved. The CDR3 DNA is TGCAGCGTTGAATGGCGAGGAAATAGGTACTTC. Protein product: CSVEWRGNRYF.